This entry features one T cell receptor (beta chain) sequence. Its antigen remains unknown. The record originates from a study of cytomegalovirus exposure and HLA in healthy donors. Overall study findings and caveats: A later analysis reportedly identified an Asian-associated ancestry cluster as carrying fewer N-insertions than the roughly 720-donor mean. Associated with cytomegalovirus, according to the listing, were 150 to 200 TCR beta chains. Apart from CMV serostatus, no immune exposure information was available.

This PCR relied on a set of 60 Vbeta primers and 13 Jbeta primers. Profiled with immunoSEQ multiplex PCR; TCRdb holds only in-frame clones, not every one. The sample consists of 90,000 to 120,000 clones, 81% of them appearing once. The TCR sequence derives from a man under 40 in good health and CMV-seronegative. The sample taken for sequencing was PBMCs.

CDR3 sequence reads: CASSPIPGLADYEQYF. The CDR3 DNA reads as TGTGCCAGCAGCCCCATTCCGGGACTAGCGGACTACGAGCAGTACTTC. The chain recombines TRBV7-9 with TRBJ2-7; 11 bases are shared with TRBD2. The CDR3 length is 16 residues. CDR1 SEHNR and CDR2 FQNEAQ come from the germline V gene (reference sequence). Unmatched junction bases numbered 9, after V lost 5 bases and J lost 3 bases. Using reference TRBV7-9 and TRBJ2-7 for the parts outside the CDR3, the full variable domain is DTGVSQNPRHKITKRGQNVTFRCDPISEHNRLYWYRQTLGQGPEFLTYFQNEAQLEKSRLLSDRFSAERPKGSFSTLEIQRTEQGDSAMYLCASSPIPGLADYEQYFGPGTRLTVT.